Detailed here is one TCR beta chain. The antigen is undetermined. These data are taken from a study of T cell repertoires in cytomegalovirus infection. MiXCR was run by TCRdb on the reads, yielding one entry per CDR3 protein. The table records fewer than 1,000,000 distinct CDR3 sequences, around a third of them present only once. Germline V gene lookup returns CDR1 DFQATT and CDR2 SNEGSKA (reference sequence). The CDR3 is 15 amino acids. The V gene lost 0 bases and the J gene lost 1 base, with 10 bases spanning the gap. The sequenced sample was cultured CD8+ T cells from PBMCs, obtained from culture after CMV antigen stimulation. The gene calls are TRBV20-1 and TRBJ2-1; D is unresolved. The sequence came from a human donor in good health (CMV status not recorded). Some clones in this sample may be carry-over from other donors' samples. CDR3 in DNA: TGCAGTGCTAGAGATGGTACCCGTTCCTACAATGAGCAGTTCTTC. Its translation is CSARDGTRSYNEQFF.